This T cell receptor (beta chain) was found in a study of regulatory T cells in long-lasting Graves disease. As to time point: newly diagnosed GD, antithyroid drugs for less than 3 months. Construction of the TCR library relied on RNA isolated from PBMCs. This clonotype was counted ten times or more. Investigators prepared the TCR beta libraries by applying iRepertoire HTBI primers and Arm-PCR of CDR3 regions. TCRdb re-analysed the multiplex PCR reads in MiXCR, keeping a single row per CDR3 protein. The sample has roughly 410,000 distinct CDR3 sequences; 15% are singletons. CDR1 is SGHRS and CDR2 is YFSETQ in the germline V gene. The CDR3 is 15 amino acids. With 4 bases clipped from V and 7 bases from J, the junction kept 5 bases outside the gene matches. The same sample was also studied in work on T cells in Graves' hyperthyroidism and ophthalmopathy.

V is TRBV5-1 and J is TRBJ2-1, with 13 bases fitting TRBD2. Sequenced material: peripheral blood mononuclear cells (PBMCs), taken at new diagnosis, from a patient treated with antithyroid drugs. This TCR was recovered from a woman between 35 and 50 years old with Graves disease. DNA of the CDR3: TGCGCCAGCAGCATCGGGACTAGCGGGAAGAATGAGCAGTTCTTC. This translates into CASSIGTSGKNEQFF. Drawing the rest from reference TRBV5-1 and TRBJ2-1, the complete variable domain is KAGVTQTPRYLIKTRGQQVTLSCSPISGHRSVSWYQQTPGQGLQFLFEYFSETQRNKGNFPGRFSGRQFSNSRSEMNVSTLELGDSALYLCASSIGTSGKNEQFFGPGTRLTVL.